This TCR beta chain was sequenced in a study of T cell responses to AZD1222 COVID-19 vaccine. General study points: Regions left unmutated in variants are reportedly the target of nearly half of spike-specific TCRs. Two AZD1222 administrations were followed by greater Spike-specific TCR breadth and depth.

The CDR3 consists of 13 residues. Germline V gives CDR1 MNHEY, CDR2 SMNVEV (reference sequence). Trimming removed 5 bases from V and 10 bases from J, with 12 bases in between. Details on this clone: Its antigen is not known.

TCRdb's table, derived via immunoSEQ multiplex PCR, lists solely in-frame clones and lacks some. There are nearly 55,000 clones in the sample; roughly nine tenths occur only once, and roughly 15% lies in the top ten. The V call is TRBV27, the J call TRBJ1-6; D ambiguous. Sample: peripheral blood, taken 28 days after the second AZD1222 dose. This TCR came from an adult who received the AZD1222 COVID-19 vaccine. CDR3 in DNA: TGTGCCAGCAGTAACACGGGCCAATCACCCCTCCACTTT. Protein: CASSNTGQSPLHF.